Below, 31 T cell receptor beta chains from the same sample are listed, as sequenced in a study of resident and recirculating memory T cells in vitiligo. Measured with immunoSEQ multiplex PCR; TCRdb has only the in-frame clones, and not every one. The table shows tens of thousands of clones, with roughly 94% occurring only once. The sequenced sample consisted of blood. Receptors originate from a male donor with vitiligo.

This clone has a single count. V is TRBV15 and J is TRBJ1-1, with unresolved D. The V end was cut by 0 bases, the J end by 5 bases, with 13 bases between. This CDR3 has 15 amino acids. Per the germline V gene, CDR1 is LNHNV and CDR2 is YYDKDF (reference sequence). CDR3 in amino acids: CATSREVQSGTEAFF. The CDR3, as DNA: TGTGCCACCAGCAGAGAGGTACAGAGTGGGACTGAAGCTTTCTTT.

In DNA form, the CDR3 reads TGTGCCAGTTTCGGGGGGGAGAGGCATGGCTACACCTTC. Its protein product is CASFGGERHGYTF. The V and J genes are TRBV19 and TRBJ1-2, with D maybe TRBD1 (5 bases). Germline CDR1 LNHDA, CDR2 SQIVND (reference sequence). Trimming removed 8 bases from V and 6 bases from J, with 16 bases in between. This CDR3 comprises 13 residues.

This clone was detected a few times. In nucleotides, the CDR3 is TGTGCCAGCAGTGAGCGGGACACAGATACGCAGTATTTT. Protein sequence: CASSERDTDTQYF. The rearrangement joins TRBV6-4 to TRBJ2-3; the D gene is possibly TRBD2 (6 bases). V lost 3 bases, J lost 2 bases, and 6 bases lay in between. Germline CDR1 is MRHNA and CDR2 is SNTAGT. This CDR3 spans 13 amino acids.

V usage is TRBV4-2 and J usage is TRBJ2-7, with D tentatively TRBD1 (6 bases). The ends were cut back, 0 bases at V and 5 bases at J, with 17 bases in the middle. Germline CDR1 is LGHNA and CDR2 is YNFKEQ. This CDR3 has 16 amino acids. The CDR3: CASSQDQTGFNNEQYF. The CDR3 bases are TGTGCCAGCAGCCAAGATCAAACAGGGTTCAACAACGAGCAGTACTTC.

V is TRBV20-1 and J is TRBJ2-7; tentatively, D is TRBD2 (6 bases). V was clipped by 7 bases and J by 5 bases, with 12 bases between them. This CDR3 comprises 11 residues. The germline gives CDR1 DFQATT, CDR2 SNEGSKA (reference sequence). CDR3 region: CSGGISDEQYF. DNA for the CDR3: TGCAGTGGCGGGATAAGTGACGAGCAGTACTTC.

The chain is built from TRBV28 and TRBJ1-2; TRBD1 matches at 7 bases. This CDR3 is 16 amino acids long. Germline V gene data show CDR1 as MDHEN and CDR2 as SYDVKM. The ends lost 5 bases at V and 5 bases at J; junction bases unmatched: 14. The CDR3 here is CASSATQGLGIYGYTF. Written as DNA, the CDR3 is TGTGCCAGCAGTGCTACACAGGGGCTAGGGATTTATGGCTACACCTTC.

This clone was counted a single time. The rearrangement links TRBV4-2 to TRBJ2-1; 9 bases line up with TRBD2. The CDR3 sequence is 16 residues long. V lost 0 bases, J lost 8 bases, and 8 bases stayed unmatched. Per germline, CDR1 LGHNA and CDR2 YNFKEQ. Here the CDR3 DNA reads TGTGCCAGCAGCCAAGATTTTGGTAGCGGGAGTTATGAGCAGTTCTTC. It specifies CASSQDFGSGSYEQFF.

This rearrangement joins TRBV28 to TRBJ1-2; D perhaps matches TRBD1 (5 bases). The CDR3 consists of 16 residues. Germline V gene sequence: CDR1 MDHEN, CDR2 SYDVKM. Trimming took off 5 bases at V and 7 bases at J, with 23 bases between the two ends. The CDR3 reads CASSIIAGRPEAGYTF. The CDR3 DNA reads as TGTGCCAGCAGTATAATCGCGGGACGCCCGGAGGCTGGCTACACCTTC.

The chain carries TRBV6-4 and TRBJ2-1; 9 nucleotides match TRBD2. The trim removed 2 bases at V and 6 bases at J, leaving 5 bases unmatched. The CDR3 has 15 residues. CDR1 and CDR2 from the germline V gene are MRHNA and SNTAGT. CDR3 amino acids: CASSDVTSGSNEQFF. The CDR3 DNA sequence: TGTGCCAGCAGTGACGTGACTAGCGGCTCCAATGAGCAGTTCTTC.

The chain carries TRBV21-1 and TRBJ2-3; the table assigns TRBD2, which was not confirmed against the DNA. TRBV21-1 constitutes a pseudogene. CDR3 length: 18 amino acids. The CDR3 here is CASSLGTSGRACPDTQYF. In DNA, the CDR3 is TGTGCCAGCAGCCTGGGGACTAGCGGGAGGGCCTGTCCAGATACGCAGTATTTT.

J is TRBJ2-2 and V is TRBV27; 7 positions match TRBD1. The CDR3 spans 14 residues. CDR1 and CDR2 from the germline V gene are MNHEY and SMNVEV (reference sequence). V lost 6 bases, J lost 6 bases, and 7 bases stayed unmatched. Here the CDR3 reads CASRTGQYSGELFF. In nucleotides, the CDR3 is TGTGCCAGCAGGACGGGACAGTATTCCGGGGAGCTGTTTTTT.

The chain has TRBV28 and TRBJ1-3; maybe TRBD1 (5 bases). Germline CDR1 reads MDHEN; CDR2 reads SYDVKM. This CDR3 has 13 residues. Trimming removed 10 bases at V and 0 bases at J, with 10 bases between. This CDR3 reads CATFRVSGNTIYF. The CDR3 DNA reads TGTGCCACCTTCAGGGTCTCTGGAAACACCATATATTTT.

The rearrangement links TRBV28 to TRBJ1-3; possible D gene TRBD1, 6 bases. V was trimmed by 5 bases and J by 2 bases, leaving 16 bases between them. This CDR3 is 16 amino acids long. The germline gives CDR1 MDHEN, CDR2 SYDVKM. CDR3 loop: CASSEPQGPAGNTIYF. The CDR3 DNA reads TGTGCCAGCAGTGAACCACAGGGCCCAGCTGGAAACACCATATATTTT.

This clone turned up a few times. The chain is built from TRBV11-2 and TRBJ2-3, with TRBD1 as a possible D gene (5 bases). CDR1 and CDR2 (germline): SGHAT, FQNNGV. The V gene lost 6 bases and the J gene lost 6 bases, with 19 bases spanning the gap. This CDR3 region has 15 residues. CDR3 region: CASSPEKGPGDTQYF. CDR3 sequence (DNA): TGTGCCAGCAGTCCAGAGAAGGGGCCCGGGGATACGCAGTATTTT.

The chain carries TRBV7-3 and TRBJ1-1; the D gene is possibly TRBD1 (6 bases). Germline V gene data show CDR1 as SGHTA and CDR2 as FQGTGA. V lost 6 bases to trimming and J lost 3 bases, with 14 bases between them. CDR3 length: 14 residues. The CDR3 region has the DNA TGTGCCAGCAGTCCTTCAGGGGCTCACACTGAAGCTTTCTTT. This encodes CASSPSGAHTEAFF.

The rearrangement links TRBV6-5 to TRBJ1-1; possible D gene TRBD1, 6 bases. V was trimmed by 2 bases and J by 5 bases, leaving 15 bases between them. The length of the CDR3 is 15 residues. Germline assignment: CDR1 MNHEY and CDR2 SVGAGI. The CDR3, as DNA: TGTGCCAGCAGTTACGTACTCAGGGGTGGGACTGAAGCTTTCTTT. Encoded protein: CASSYVLRGGTEAFF.

The rearrangement links TRBV19 to TRBJ1-1, with TRBD1 matching 9 bases. V dropped 5 bases and J dropped 5; count of bases not matched to a gene: 9. Germline V gene sequence: CDR1 LNHDA, CDR2 SQIVND (reference sequence). CDR3 size: 15 residues. CDR3 sequence (DNA): TGTGCCAGTAGTGCTCAACAGGGGGCGGGAACTGAAGCTTTCTTT. As protein: CASSAQQGAGTEAFF. Together with reference TRBV19 and TRBJ1-1, the CDR3 gives the full variable domain: DGGITQSPKYLFRKEGQNVTLSCEQNLNHDAMYWYRQDPGQGLRLIYYSQIVNDFQKGDIAEGYSVSREKKESFPLTVTSAQKNPTAFYLCASSAQQGAGTEAFFGQGTRLTVV.

This chain connects TRBV7-9 to TRBJ2-5; 7 nucleotides agree with TRBD1. The CDR3 spans 14 residues. In germline, CDR1 is SEHNR, CDR2 FQNEAQ (reference sequence). Unmatched junction bases numbered 6, after V lost 1 base and J lost 7 bases. CDR3 DNA: TGTGCCAGCAGCTTAGGATGGACAGGCGGGACCCAGTACTTC. This encodes CASSLGWTGGTQYF.

The genes are TRBV7-6 and TRBJ1-3; D is ambiguous. CDR3 length: 14 residues. Trimming stripped 0 bases from V and 2 bases from J, with 5 bases between. CDR1 SGHVS and CDR2 FNYEAQ come from the germline V gene. CDR3 DNA sequence: TGTGCCAGCAGCTTAGCTGCAGCTGGAAACACCATATATTTT. Its protein product is CASSLAAAGNTIYF.

The V gene is TRBV19, the J gene TRBJ2-5, with a tentative D call TRBD2 (5 bases). Germline V gene sequence: CDR1 LNHDA, CDR2 SQIVND (reference sequence). Trimming took off 3 bases at V and 0 bases at J, with 14 bases between the two ends. CDR3 length equals 16 residues. CDR3 loop: CASSIAWGVNQETQYF. As DNA, the CDR3 is TGTGCCAGTAGTATCGCTTGGGGAGTAAACCAAGAGACCCAGTACTTC.

Here the CDR3 DNA reads TGTGCCAGCAGTTACTCCGCTACTTACTCCTACGAGCAGTACTTC. It codes for CASSYSATYSYEQYF. The chain links TRBV6-5 to TRBJ2-7; D is ambiguous. CDR3 size: 15 residues. Per germline, CDR1 MNHEY and CDR2 SVGAGI. Trimming removed 0 bases at V and 0 bases at J, with 9 bases between.

This sequence joins TRBV11-3 and TRBJ2-5, with a weak D call TRBD2 (5 bases). This CDR3 region has 11 residues. The germline gives CDR1 SGHNT, CDR2 YENEEA. The ends were cut back, 5 bases at V and 10 bases at J, with 11 bases in the middle. CDR3 nucleotides: TGTGCCAGCAGCGCTGGACTCCGCCAGTACTTC. It is translated as CASSAGLRQYF.

This clone was seen a handful of times. The chain links TRBV7-2 to TRBJ2-3, with a possible D match to TRBD1 (5 bases). The ends were cut back, 2 bases at V and 4 bases at J, with 10 bases in the middle. This CDR3 is 14 amino acids long. CDR1 and CDR2 (germline): SGHTA, FQGNSA. In nucleotides, the CDR3 is TGTGCCAGCAGCTTAACCCAGGGCTCAGATACGCAGTATTTT. Its translation: CASSLTQGSDTQYF.

The chain carries TRBV7-9 and TRBJ2-7; 9 positions agree with TRBD1. Germline lookup yields CDR1 SEHNR and CDR2 FQNEAQ (reference sequence). This CDR3 has 15 amino acids. J lost 5 bases, V lost 4 bases, and 9 bases had no gene match. For the CDR3, the DNA is TGTGCCAGCAGCTCGTACCGGGACAGGGACCACGAGCAGTACTTC. It specifies CASSSYRDRDHEQYF.

This clone was seen only a few times. The chain recombines TRBV4-2 with TRBJ2-1, with 7 positions matching TRBD2. Germline CDR1 LGHNA, CDR2 YNFKEQ. Trimming cost V 1 base and J 6 bases; bases outside gene matches: 9. CDR3 length: 16 amino acids. The CDR3, as DNA: TGTGCCAGCAGCCAAGGTCCTAGCGGAGGGAGCAATGAGCAGTTCTTC. As protein: CASSQGPSGGSNEQFF.

This sequence joins TRBV11-2 and TRBJ2-5; D perhaps matches TRBD2 (6 bases). The germline V gene encodes CDR1 SGHAT and CDR2 FQNNGV. CDR3 length: 15 residues. Trimming took off 3 bases at V and 7 bases at J, with 18 bases between the two ends. The CDR3, as DNA: TGTGCCAGCAGCTTGGATCCGGGGGTCGGGGGGACCCAGTACTTC. Protein sequence: CASSLDPGVGGTQYF.

The chain is built from TRBV30 and TRBJ1-2; D is undetermined. CDR1 is GTSNPN and CDR2 is SVGIG in the germline V gene (reference sequence). The CDR3 runs 12 residues. The V end lost 4 bases, the J end lost 8 bases, and 14 bases lay between the germline ends. Here the CDR3 reads CAWKRILRGYTF. DNA of the CDR3: TGTGCCTGGAAACGGATCCTGCGGGGCTACACCTTC.

The rearrangement links TRBV9 to TRBJ1-3; D is possibly TRBD1 (5 bases). Trimming removed 0 bases from V and 1 base from J, with 8 bases in between. CDR3 length equals 15 residues. Germline CDR1 SGDLS, CDR2 YYNGEE. The CDR3 DNA follows: TGTGCCAGCAGCGTAGGGGGCTCGTCTGGAAACACCATATATTTT. Its translation is CASSVGGSSGNTIYF.

This chain connects TRBV2 to TRBJ2-3; D is perhaps TRBD2 (6 bases). Trimming shortened V by 5 bases and J by 6 bases, and 18 bases separated the two germline ends. The germline CDR1 and CDR2 sequences are SNHLY and FYNNEI. CDR3 length equals 15 residues. CDR3 in DNA: TGTGCCAGCAGTTTCTTAGCGGAGGGTAGCGATACGCAGTATTTT. Translation gives CASSFLAEGSDTQYF.

The V call is TRBV29-1, the J call TRBJ2-3, with 11 nucleotides matching TRBD2. The CDR3 consists of 17 residues. Germline trimming cut 3 bases from V and 7 bases from J; bases unmatched to any gene: 15. Germline V CDR1 and CDR2: SQVTM, ANQGSEA. Here the CDR3 reads CSVDTSGSRWVQNTQYF. CDR3 DNA: TGCAGCGTTGATACTAGCGGGAGTAGGTGGGTACAGAATACGCAGTATTTT.

The chain carries TRBV10-3 and TRBJ2-7; the match to TRBD1 covers 9 bases. Germline loops: CDR1 ENHRY, CDR2 SYGVKD. V dropped 6 bases and J dropped 2; count of bases not matched to a gene: 5. This CDR3 region has 14 residues. The CDR3 loop reads CAIRGTGLPYEQYF. The CDR3 DNA reads as TGTGCCATCAGGGGGACAGGGTTGCCCTACGAGCAGTACTTC.